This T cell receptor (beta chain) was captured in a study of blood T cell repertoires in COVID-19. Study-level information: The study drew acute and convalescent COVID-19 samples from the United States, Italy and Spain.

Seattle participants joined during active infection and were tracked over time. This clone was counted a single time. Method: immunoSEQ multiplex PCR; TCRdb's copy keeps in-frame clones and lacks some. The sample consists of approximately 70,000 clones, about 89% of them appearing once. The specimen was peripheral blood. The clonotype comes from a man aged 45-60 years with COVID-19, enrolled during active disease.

The CDR3 reads CASSSQGNTIYF. The CDR3, as DNA: TGTGCCAGCAGCTCACAGGGAAACACCATATATTTT. The chain recombines TRBV11-2 with TRBJ1-3; D is uncertain. Trimming removed 4 bases from V and 4 bases from J, with 5 bases in between. Germline V gene data show CDR1 as SGHAT and CDR2 as FQNNGV. The CDR3 is 12 residues long.